This TCR beta chain stems from a study of long-term antiretroviral therapy in people with HIV. The CDR3 totals 13 residues. Trimming pared 3 bases from V and 7 bases from J, leaving 10 bases between. Per the germline V gene, CDR1 is SNHLY and CDR2 is FYNNEI. The run of the v3.0 immunoSEQ assay was at survey level. The table came from immunoSEQ multiplex PCR; TCRdb's copy has only in-frame clones and leaves some out. The table has about 27,000 clones, approximately 80% seen once. This clone was counted between two and nine times. The source is a man aged 35-49 years with HIV. This chain connects TRBV2 to TRBJ1-5; TRBD1 might be the D (5 bases). The sample in question was unsorted PBMCs, obtained 3 years after starting antiretroviral therapy. The CDR3 DNA is TGTGCCAGCAGTGATTGGACAAAGCAGCCCCAGCATTTT. Amino acids: CASSDWTKQPQHF.